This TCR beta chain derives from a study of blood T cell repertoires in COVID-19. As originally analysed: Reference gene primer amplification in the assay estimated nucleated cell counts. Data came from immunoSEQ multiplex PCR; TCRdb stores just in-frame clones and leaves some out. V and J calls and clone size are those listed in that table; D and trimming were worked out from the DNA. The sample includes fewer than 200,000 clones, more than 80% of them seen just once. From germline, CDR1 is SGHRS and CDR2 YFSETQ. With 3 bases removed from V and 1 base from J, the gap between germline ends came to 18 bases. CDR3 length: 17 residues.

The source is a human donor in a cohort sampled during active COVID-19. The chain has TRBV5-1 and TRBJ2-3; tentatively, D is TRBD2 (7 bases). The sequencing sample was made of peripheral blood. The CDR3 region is CASSSDLRGGGTDTQYF. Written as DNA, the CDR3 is TGCGCCAGCAGCTCCGACCTAAGAGGGGGGGGCACAGATACGCAGTATTTT.